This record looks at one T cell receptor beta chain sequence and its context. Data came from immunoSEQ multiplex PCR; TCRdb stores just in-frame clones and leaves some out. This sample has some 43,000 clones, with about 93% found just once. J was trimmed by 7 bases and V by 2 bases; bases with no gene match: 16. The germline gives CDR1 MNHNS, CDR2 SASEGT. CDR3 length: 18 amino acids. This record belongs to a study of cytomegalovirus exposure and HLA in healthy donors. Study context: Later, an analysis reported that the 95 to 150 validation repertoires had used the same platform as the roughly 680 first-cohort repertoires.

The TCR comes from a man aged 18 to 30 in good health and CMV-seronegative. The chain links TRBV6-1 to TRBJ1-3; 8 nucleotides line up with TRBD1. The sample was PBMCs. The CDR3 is CASSEFDRQGSFGNTIYF. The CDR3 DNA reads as TGTGCCAGCAGTGAATTTGACCGACAGGGGTCTTTTGGTAACACCATATATTTT.